This section outlines one T cell receptor (beta chain) sequence together with its context. Next came a second PCR, run for about 7 to 12 cycles, which used a sample-barcoded 5' primer along with a J-beta primer mix. TCRdb reanalysed the 5' RACE reads using MiXCR and keeps one entry per CDR3 protein. In the table there are some 1.1 million distinct CDR3 sequences, more than 30% of which are singletons. This sample is drawn from a study of blood T cells in healthy people across ages. Specimen: blood. This clonotype was sampled from a man aged 18 to 35 in good health.

Written as DNA, the CDR3 is TGTGCCAGCAGCCCACAACAGGGGGCAAGTTACACTGAAGCTTTCTTT. As protein: CASSPQQGASYTEAFF. This chain uses TRBV7-9 with TRBJ1-1; 9 bases are a match to TRBD1. CDR3 size: 16 residues. The V gene end was trimmed by 5 bases and the J gene end by 3 bases; junction bases not matched to a gene: 10. Germline assignment: CDR1 SEHNR and CDR2 FQNEAQ (reference sequence).